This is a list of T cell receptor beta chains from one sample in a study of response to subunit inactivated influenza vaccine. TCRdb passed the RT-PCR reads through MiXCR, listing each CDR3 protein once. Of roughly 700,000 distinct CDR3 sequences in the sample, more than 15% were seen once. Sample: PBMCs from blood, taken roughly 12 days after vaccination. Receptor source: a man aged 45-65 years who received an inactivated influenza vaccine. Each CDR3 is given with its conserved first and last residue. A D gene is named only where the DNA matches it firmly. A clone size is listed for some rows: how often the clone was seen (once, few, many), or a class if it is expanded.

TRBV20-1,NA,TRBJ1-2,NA,CSARPVTYGYTF,TGCAGTGCTAGACCAGTCACCTATGGCTACACCTTC
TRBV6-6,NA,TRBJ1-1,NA,CASSYGGVGEAFF,TGTGCCAGCAGCTACGGGGGGGTAGGTGAAGCTTTCTTT
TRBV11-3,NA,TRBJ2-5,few,CASSAGTEETQYF,TGTGCCAGCAGCGCAGGGACGGAGGAGACCCAGTACTTC
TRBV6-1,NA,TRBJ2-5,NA,CASLRRLETQYF,TGTGCCAGCCTTCGTCGGTTGGAGACCCAGTACTTC
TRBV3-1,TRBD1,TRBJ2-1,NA,CASSPRTGGIGYNEQFF,TGTGCCAGCAGCCCGCGGACAGGGGGTATTGGTTACAATGAGCAGTTCTTC
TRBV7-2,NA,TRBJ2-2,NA,CASSPGFVITGELFF,TGTGCCAGCAGCCCGGGATTTGTCATCACCGGGGAGCTGTTTTTT
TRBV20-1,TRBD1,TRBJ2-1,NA,CSASRAGGYNEQFF,TGCAGTGCTAGTCGTGCAGGGGGTTACAATGAGCAGTTCTTC
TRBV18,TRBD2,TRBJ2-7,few,CASSPSGGIRPYEQYF,TGTGCCAGCTCACCCTCGGGAGGGATACGCCCCTACGAGCAGTACTTC
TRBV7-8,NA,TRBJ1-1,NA,CASSQDPETEAFF,TGTGCCAGCAGCCAAGACCCAGAGACTGAAGCTTTCTTT
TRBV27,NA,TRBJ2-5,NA,CASSPITHSRGQGTQYF,TGTGCCAGCAGTCCCATCACCCACTCGAGAGGTCAGGGGACCCAGTACTTC
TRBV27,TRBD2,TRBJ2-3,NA,CASLRSSGGGAEDTQYF,TGTGCCAGCCTCAGATCCTCCGGCGGGGGGGCCGAAGATACGCAGTATTTT
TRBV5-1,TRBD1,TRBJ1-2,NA,CASTGTDNYGYTF,TGCGCCAGCACAGGGACAGACAACTATGGCTACACCTTC
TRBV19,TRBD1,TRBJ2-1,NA,CASRRTGQAYNEQFF,TGTGCCAGTAGAAGGACAGGGCAGGCCTACAATGAGCAGTTCTTC